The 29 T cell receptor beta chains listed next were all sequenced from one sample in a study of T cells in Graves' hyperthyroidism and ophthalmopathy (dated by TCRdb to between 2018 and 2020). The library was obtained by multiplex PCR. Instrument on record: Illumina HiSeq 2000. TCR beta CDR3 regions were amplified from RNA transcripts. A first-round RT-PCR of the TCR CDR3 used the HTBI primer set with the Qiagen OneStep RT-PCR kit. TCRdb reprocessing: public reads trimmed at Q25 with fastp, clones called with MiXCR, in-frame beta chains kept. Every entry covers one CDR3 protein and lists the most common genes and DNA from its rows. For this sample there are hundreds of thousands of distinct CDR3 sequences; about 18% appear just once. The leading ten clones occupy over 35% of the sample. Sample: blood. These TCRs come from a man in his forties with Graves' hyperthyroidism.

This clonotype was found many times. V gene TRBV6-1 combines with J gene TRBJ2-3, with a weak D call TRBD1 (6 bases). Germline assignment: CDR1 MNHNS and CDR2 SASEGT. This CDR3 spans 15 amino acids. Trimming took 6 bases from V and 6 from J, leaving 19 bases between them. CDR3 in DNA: TGTGCCAGCAGCCACCCCGGACTCCAGGGGGATACGCAGTATTTT. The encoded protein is CASSHPGLQGDTQYF.

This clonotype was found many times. The CDR3 here is CASSYKIGSGGSYNEQFF. CDR3 DNA sequence: TGTGCCAGCAGTTACAAAATAGGGTCAGGGGGCAGCTACAATGAGCAGTTCTTC. The genes are TRBV6-6 and TRBJ2-1, with TRBD1 matching over 8 bases. This CDR3 region has 18 residues. V was pared by 2 bases and J by 3 bases, with 12 bases of the junction left unmatched. Per the germline V gene, CDR1 is MNHNY and CDR2 is SVGAGI (reference sequence).

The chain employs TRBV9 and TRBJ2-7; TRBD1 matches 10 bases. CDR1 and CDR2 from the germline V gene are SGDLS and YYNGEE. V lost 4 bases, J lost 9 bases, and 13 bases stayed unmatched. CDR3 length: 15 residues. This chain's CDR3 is CASSLGTGESSPQYF. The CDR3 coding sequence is TGTGCCAGCAGCCTAGGGACAGGGGAATCTTCGCCGCAGTACTTC.

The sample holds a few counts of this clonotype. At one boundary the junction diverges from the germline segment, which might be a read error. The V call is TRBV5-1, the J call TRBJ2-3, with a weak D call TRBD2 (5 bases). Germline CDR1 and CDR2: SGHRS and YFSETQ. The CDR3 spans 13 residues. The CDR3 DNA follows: TGCGCCAGCAGCCCGAGGGCCACAGATACGCGGTATTTT. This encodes CASSPRATDTRYF.

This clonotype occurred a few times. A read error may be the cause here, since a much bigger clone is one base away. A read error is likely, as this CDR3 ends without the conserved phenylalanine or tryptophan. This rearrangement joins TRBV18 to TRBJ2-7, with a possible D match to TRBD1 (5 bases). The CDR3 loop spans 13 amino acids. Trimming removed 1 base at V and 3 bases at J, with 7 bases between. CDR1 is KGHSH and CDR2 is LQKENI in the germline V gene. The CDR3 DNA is TGTGCCAGCTCACCACGGCAGGGCTACGAGCAGTACCTC. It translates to CASSPRQGYEQYL.

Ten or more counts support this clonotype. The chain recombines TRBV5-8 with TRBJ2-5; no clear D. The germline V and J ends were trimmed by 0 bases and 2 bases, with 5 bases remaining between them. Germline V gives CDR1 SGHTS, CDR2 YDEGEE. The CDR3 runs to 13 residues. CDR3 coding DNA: TGTGCCAGCAGCTTGGATTTGCAAGAGACCCAGTACTTC. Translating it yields CASSLDLQETQYF.

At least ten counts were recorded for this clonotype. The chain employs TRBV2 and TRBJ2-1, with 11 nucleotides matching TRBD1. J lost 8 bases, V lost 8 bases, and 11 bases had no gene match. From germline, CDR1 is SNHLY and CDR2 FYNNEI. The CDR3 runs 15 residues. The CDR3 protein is CASALSGTGGDEQFF. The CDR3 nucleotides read TGTGCCAGCGCCCTCTCCGGGACAGGGGGAGATGAGCAGTTCTTC.

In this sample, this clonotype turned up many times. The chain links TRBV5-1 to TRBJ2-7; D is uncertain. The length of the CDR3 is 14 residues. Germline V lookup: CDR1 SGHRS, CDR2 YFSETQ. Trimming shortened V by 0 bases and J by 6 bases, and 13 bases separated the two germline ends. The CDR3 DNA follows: TGCGCCAGCAGCTTGGTATTAGCTAATAGCGAGCAGTACTTC. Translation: CASSLVLANSEQYF.

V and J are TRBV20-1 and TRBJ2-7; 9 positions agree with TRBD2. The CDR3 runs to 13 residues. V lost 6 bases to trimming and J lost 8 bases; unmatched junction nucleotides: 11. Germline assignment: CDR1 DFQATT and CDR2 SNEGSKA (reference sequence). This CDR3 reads CSAKTSGLSKQYF. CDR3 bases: TGCAGTGCAAAGACTAGCGGCCTGTCAAAGCAGTACTTC.

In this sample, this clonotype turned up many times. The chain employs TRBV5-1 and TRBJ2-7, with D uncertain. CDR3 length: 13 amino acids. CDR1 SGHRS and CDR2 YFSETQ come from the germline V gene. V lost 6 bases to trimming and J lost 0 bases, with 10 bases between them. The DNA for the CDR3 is TGCGCCAGCAAAGGACGACCCTCCTACGAGCAGTACTTC. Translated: CASKGRPSYEQYF. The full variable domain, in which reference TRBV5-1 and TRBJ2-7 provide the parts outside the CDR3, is KAGVTQTPRYLIKTRGQQVTLSCSPISGHRSVSWYQQTPGQGLQFLFEYFSETQRNKGNFPGRFSGRQFSNSRSEMNVSTLELGDSALYLCASKGRPSYEQYFGPGTRLTVT.

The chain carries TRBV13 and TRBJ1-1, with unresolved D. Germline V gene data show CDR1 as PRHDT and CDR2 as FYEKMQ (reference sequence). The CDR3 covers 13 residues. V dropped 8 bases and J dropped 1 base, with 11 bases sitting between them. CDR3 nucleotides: TGTGCCAGCCTCGTTGGATCGAACACTGAAGCTTTCTTT. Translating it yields CASLVGSNTEAFF.

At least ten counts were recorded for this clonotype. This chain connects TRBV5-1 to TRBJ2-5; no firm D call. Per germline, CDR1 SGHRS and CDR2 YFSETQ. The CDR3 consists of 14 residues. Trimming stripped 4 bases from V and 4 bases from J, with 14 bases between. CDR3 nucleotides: TGCGCCAGCAGCCCGACCTCATTTGGAGAGACCCAGTACTTC. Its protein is CASSPTSFGETQYF. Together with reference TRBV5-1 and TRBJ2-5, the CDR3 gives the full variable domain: KAGVTQTPRYLIKTRGQQVTLSCSPISGHRSVSWYQQTPGQGLQFLFEYFSETQRNKGNFPGRFSGRQFSNSRSEMNVSTLELGDSALYLCASSPTSFGETQYFGPGTRLLVL.

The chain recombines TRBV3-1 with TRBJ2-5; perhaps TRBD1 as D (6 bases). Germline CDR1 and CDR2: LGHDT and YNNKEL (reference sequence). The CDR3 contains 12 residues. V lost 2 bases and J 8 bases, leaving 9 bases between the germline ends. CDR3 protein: CASSQSQGTQYF. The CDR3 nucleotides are TGTGCCAGCAGCCAATCACAGGGAACCCAGTACTTC.

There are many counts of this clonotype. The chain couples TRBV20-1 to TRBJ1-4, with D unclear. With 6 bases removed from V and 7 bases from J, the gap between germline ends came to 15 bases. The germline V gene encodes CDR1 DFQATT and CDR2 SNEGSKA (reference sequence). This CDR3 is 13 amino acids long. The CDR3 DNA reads TGCAGTGCGGGAACATTCTCTACTGAAAAACTGTTTTTT. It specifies CSAGTFSTEKLFF.

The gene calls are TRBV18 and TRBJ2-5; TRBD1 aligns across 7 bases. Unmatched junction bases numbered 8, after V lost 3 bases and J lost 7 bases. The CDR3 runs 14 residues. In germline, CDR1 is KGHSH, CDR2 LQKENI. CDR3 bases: TGTGCCAGCTCACCCTCGGGACAGTCGAGGACCCAGTACTTC. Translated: CASSPSGQSRTQYF.

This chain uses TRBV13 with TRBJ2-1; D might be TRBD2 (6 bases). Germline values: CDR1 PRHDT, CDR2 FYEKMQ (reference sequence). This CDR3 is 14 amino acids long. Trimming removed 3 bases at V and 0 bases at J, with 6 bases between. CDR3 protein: CASSFSGSYNEQFF. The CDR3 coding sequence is TGTGCCAGCAGCTTTAGCGGCTCCTACAATGAGCAGTTCTTC.

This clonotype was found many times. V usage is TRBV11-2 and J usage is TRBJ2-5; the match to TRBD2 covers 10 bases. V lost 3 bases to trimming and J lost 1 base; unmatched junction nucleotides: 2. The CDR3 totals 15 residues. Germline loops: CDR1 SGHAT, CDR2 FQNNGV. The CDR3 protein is CASSFLAGAQETQYF. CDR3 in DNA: TGTGCCAGCAGCTTCCTAGCGGGGGCCCAAGAGACCCAGTACTTC.

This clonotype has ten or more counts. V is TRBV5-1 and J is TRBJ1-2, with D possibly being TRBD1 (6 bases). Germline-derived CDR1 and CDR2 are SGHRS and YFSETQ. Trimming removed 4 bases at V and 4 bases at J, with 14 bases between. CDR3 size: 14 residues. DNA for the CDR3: TGCGCCAGCAGCATCACAGGACAGCGCTATGGCTACACCTTC. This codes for CASSITGQRYGYTF.

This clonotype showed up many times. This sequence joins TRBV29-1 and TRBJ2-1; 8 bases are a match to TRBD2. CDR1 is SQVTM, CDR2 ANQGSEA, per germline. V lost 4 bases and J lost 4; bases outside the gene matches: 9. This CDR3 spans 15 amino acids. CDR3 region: CSVVLGRGAYNEQFF. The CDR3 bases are TGCAGCGTTGTCTTAGGGCGGGGGGCATACAATGAGCAGTTCTTC.

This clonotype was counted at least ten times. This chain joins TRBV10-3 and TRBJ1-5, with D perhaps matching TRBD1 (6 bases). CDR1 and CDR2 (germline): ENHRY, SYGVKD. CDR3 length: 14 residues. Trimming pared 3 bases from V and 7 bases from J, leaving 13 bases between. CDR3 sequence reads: CAISDPTGFQPQHF. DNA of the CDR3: TGTGCCATCAGTGACCCCACAGGGTTCCAGCCCCAGCATTTT.

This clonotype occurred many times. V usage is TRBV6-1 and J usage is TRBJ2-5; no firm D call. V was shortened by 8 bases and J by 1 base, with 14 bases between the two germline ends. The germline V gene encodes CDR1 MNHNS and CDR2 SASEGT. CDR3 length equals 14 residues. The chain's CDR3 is CASLPTAIQETQYF. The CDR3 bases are TGTGCCAGCCTCCCCACAGCTATCCAAGAGACCCAGTACTTC.

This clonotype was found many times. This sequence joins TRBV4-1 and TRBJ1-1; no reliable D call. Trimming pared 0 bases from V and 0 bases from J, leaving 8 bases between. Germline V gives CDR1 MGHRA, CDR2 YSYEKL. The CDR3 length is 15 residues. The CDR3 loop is CASSQDSDMNTEAFF. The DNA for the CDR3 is TGCGCCAGCAGCCAAGATTCAGACATGAACACTGAAGCTTTCTTT.

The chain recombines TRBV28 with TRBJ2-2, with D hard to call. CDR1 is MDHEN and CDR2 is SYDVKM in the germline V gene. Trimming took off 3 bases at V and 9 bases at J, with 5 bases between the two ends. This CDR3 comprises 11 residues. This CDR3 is CASSLRRELFF. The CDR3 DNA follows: TGTGCCAGCAGTTTGAGACGGGAGCTGTTTTTT.

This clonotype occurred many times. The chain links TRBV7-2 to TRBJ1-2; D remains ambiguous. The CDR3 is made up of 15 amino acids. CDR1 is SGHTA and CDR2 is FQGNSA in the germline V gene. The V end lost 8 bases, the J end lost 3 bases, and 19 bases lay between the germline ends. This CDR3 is CASRGEGAPHYGYTF. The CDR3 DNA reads TGTGCCAGCCGGGGAGAGGGCGCCCCCCACTATGGCTACACCTTC.

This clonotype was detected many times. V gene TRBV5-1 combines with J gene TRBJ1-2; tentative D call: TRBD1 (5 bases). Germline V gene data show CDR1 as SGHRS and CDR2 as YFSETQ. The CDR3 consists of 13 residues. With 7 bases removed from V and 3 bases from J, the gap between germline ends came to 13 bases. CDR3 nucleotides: TGCGCCAGCGCACGGGACTTGGACTATGGCTACACCTTC. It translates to CASARDLDYGYTF.

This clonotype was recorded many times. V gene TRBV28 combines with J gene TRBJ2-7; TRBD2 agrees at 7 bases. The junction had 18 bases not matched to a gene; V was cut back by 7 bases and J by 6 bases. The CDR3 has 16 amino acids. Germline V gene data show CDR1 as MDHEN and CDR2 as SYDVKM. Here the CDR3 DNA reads TGTGCCAGCATGGGTCGACTAGCCTGGGTAAGGGGCGAGCAGTACTTC. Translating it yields CASMGRLAWVRGEQYF.

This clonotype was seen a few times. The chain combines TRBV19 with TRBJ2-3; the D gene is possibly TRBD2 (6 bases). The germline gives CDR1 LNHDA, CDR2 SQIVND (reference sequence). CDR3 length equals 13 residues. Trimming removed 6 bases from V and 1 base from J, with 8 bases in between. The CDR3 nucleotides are TGTGCCAGTAGACCGGGGGGCACAGATACGCAGTATTTT. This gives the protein CASRPGGTDTQYF.

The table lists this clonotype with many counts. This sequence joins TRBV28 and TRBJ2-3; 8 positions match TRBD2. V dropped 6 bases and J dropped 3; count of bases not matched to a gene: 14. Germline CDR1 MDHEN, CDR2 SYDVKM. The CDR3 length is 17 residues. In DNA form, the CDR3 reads TGTGCCAGCAGCCCCGGAAGGGTAGCGGGGAAAACAGATACGCAGTATTTT. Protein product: CASSPGRVAGKTDTQYF.

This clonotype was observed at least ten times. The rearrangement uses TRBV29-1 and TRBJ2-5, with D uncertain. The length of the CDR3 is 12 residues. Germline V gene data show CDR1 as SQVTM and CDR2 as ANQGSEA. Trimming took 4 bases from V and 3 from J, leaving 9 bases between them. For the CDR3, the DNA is TGCAGCGTTGGGTTCCAAGAAGAGACCCAGTACTTC. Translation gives CSVGFQEETQYF.